Included here is one T cell receptor (beta chain) sequence, with context. The data derive from a study of long-term antiretroviral therapy in people with HIV. Looking at the study overall: A decade or so separates the oldest specimens from the later 2015 immediate-ART recommendation.

An immunoSEQ assay, version v3.0, was performed at survey level. Researchers set sequencing to target roughly 40,000-50,000 T-cell genomes per sample. Some clones are missing from TCRdb's copy, which holds only in-frame ones; the method was immunoSEQ multiplex PCR. The sample lists around 27,000 clones; 70% to 90% were seen once. The specimen comprised unsorted PBMCs, sampled about 4.5 years after starting antiretroviral therapy. The receptor was isolated from a man aged 25 to 40 with HIV.

CDR3 nucleotides: TGTGCCATCAGTGATCAATCGGAAGAGCAGTACTTC. This sequence encodes CAISDQSEEQYF. J is TRBJ2-7 and V is TRBV10-3; D is undetermined. V was clipped by 3 bases and J by 7 bases, with 10 bases between them. This CDR3 is built from 12 residues. The germline V gene encodes CDR1 ENHRY and CDR2 SYGVKD.